The present TCR beta chain was sequenced within a study of OX40 agonist ivuxolimab in advanced cancers. Looking at the study overall: Patients treated during dose escalation were battling hepatocellular carcinoma, melanoma, renal cell or head and neck cancer. Those enrolled were approximately 87% male, with a mean age of roughly 62 years and ages from 23 to 79. In three patients, partial responses were observed, one with hepatocellular carcinoma and two with cutaneous melanoma.

At baseline, cycle 4 day 1, and cycle 7 day 1, blood was sampled. Only one count was recorded for this clone. Assay: immunoSEQ multiplex PCR; the TCRdb copy retains only in-frame clones and omits some. The data contain about 47,000 clones, around 88% of them seen just once; the ten biggest clones take up around 15%. CDR1 is MDHEN, CDR2 SYDVKM, per germline. V was shortened by 5 bases and J by 0 bases, with 13 bases between the two germline ends. The CDR3 loop spans 16 amino acids. The chain links TRBV28 to TRBJ1-4; D is ambiguous. This receptor was identified in an adult with an advanced solid tumor such as melanoma, head and neck, liver or kidney cancer. The specimen comprised CD4+ or CD8+ T cells sorted from blood, sampled in a trial of the OX40 agonist ivuxolimab. The CDR3 bases are TGTGCCAGCAGTCTCCGTTCCGCCGCAACTAATGAAAAACTGTTTTTT. Translating it yields CASSLRSAATNEKLFF.